This T cell receptor beta chain was obtained from a study of blood T cell repertoires in COVID-19. Study summary: T cells, B-cell-depleted T cells, or PBMCs provided the cDNA or gDNA that served as material.

The CDR3 is 15 residues long. CDR1 is SQVTM, CDR2 ANQGSEA, per germline. Trimming at V came to 0 bases and at J to 4 bases, leaving 8 bases not matched to a gene. Authors' analysis steps: Reference gene primer amplification gave estimated nucleated cell counts. Profiling relied on immunoSEQ multiplex PCR, and the TCRdb table lists in-frame clones only, not all of them. V and J calls and clone size are those listed in that table; D and trimming were worked out from the DNA. This sample carries fewer than 300,000 clones, approximately 90% of them seen once, and the ten largest clones take 0.9% to 1%. The J gene is TRBJ1-1, the V gene TRBV29-1, with TRBD1 matching 7 bases. Sample: peripheral blood. The receptor was isolated from a woman aged 40 to 50 who had recovered from COVID-19. In DNA form, the CDR3 reads TGCAGCGTTGAAGATGGGTACAGGGGCGGCACTGAAGCTTTCTTT. Its protein is CSVEDGYRGGTEAFF.